This entry is about one T cell receptor beta chain. Its specific antigen is unknown. Qualities for individual bases were not recorded, and no much larger clone is one base off. Libraries were made using the immunoSEQ multiplex PCR assay. For the multiplex PCR, a mixture combining 60 forward primers for TCR Vbeta segments and 13 reverse primers for TCR Jbeta segments was used. The CDR3 region of rearranged TCR beta genes was amplified from genomic DNA by a multiplex PCR assay. The Illumina HiSeq System was used to sequence the amplified TCR beta libraries as 87-base-pair reads. Processing in the source paper ran as follows. A later analysis tallied roughly 80 million unique TCR beta chains across the 550 to 850 repertoires, and about 10 million of those chains were shared by two or more donors. Raw reads were error-corrected and collapsed into unique sequences by a nearest-neighbor algorithm in which closely related sequences were merged to remove PCR and sequencing errors. Alignment of CDR3 sequences to IMGT reference sequences was used to assign V, D and J gene segments. Each retained sequence needed at least a six-nucleotide match to both a V gene segment and a J gene segment. Rearrangements were classified as productive when the CDR3 lacked stop codons and remained in frame with V and J, and all other rearrangements were classified as non-productive. Following IMGT convention, CDR3 was defined as the stretch from the second conserved V-encoded cysteine to the conserved J-encoded phenylalanine. The earlier analysis of about 640 of the donors excluded any sequence lacking an unambiguous match to a single V gene segment. In an earlier analysis of around 600 of the donors, V segments were called functional above 56.7% productive rearrangements and were called segregating when the between-donor standard deviation exceeded 5%. A statistical classification framework was built for diagnosing cytomegalovirus status from the catalog of TCR beta chain sequences. In a later analysis, V and J genes were assigned by comparing TCR nucleotide sequences against IMGT/GENE-DB human TR gene sequences. A later analysis assigned CDR3 sequences and most-parsimonious VDJ recombination scenarios with the TCRdist pipeline. In a later analysis, each TCR beta chain was defined by its CDR3 amino acid sequence together with its V-gene family, and reads lacking a unique V-gene family were excluded. In a later analysis, some 600 highly shared, low-generation-probability nucleotide sequences were removed to address suspected cross-contamination and a sequencing artifact. In a later analysis, a clonal expansion index was calculated for each public chain from normalized within-repertoire ranks of inferred template counts. In a later analysis, generation probabilities were computed with a VDJ recombination model fitted to out-of-frame rearrangements, and the resulting probabilities were checked against IGoR. A later analysis scored TCR-TCR, TCR-HLA and TCR-CMV co-occurrence with hypergeometric tests, applying a repertoire-size bias correction to TCR pairs. A later analysis estimated false discovery rates by permuting HLA or CMV assignments 20 times. In a later analysis, co-occurring TCRs were grouped with DBSCAN, and TCRdist sequence similarity was added when clustering was performed within HLA-allele-positive subsets. Repertoires with fewer than 30,000 or more than 120,000 public chains, plus five repertoires with anomalous nucleotide sharing, were excluded from co-occurrence clustering. Imported from immuneACCESS, the table was reduced by TCRdb to in-frame sequences with V and J called. These copies leave out some clones; in studies compared against another copy, an unresolved V gene accounts for under half, and the cause of the remainder is not known. Clone size and the V and J calls come from that table; the DNA yielded D and trimming. Recorded for this sample are approximately 200,000 clones; about 80% of them occurred a single time. In total, the top ten clones hold 4.4% of the sample.

After removal of 5 bases from V and 14 bases from J, the junction retains 14 bases not matched to a gene. Spanning cysteine to phenylalanine, the CDR3 consists of 15 amino acids. Only CDR3 DNA remains: 45 bases, in frame from the first base. CDR1 and CDR2 are read off the germline V gene (reference sequence) as LNHDA and SQIVND. The data derive from a study of cytomegalovirus exposure and HLA in healthy donors (dated by TCRdb to the late 2010s). Looking at the study overall: An earlier analysis of approximately 640 of the donors reported about 250 Gb of sequence data and around 120 million unique TCR beta sequences from 150 million to 200 million T cells. Every repertoire in the discovery cohort had been generated on one and the same sequencing platform. An earlier analysis of several hundred of the donors used high-throughput TCR beta sequencing to judge whether each TCR beta V gene segment behaved as functional or pseudogenic. Across some 400 genotyped donors of the cohort, an average of about 250,000 unique TCR beta nucleotide sequences per donor were sequenced, and roughly 17% of those sequences were non-productive. Genome-wide SNP genotypes for about 65% of the 666 donors were used in a later genetic analysis, which treated that subset as a discovery cohort. HLA typing included class I and class II loci at four-digit resolution. Of the 350 to 450 genotyped donors, about 84% fell in the genetic ancestry cluster associated with self-reported Caucasian donors. The study combined high-throughput TCR immunosequencing, statistical association of individual TCRs with disease status, and machine learning to predict cytomegalovirus infection status. The number of typed donors differed by locus: roughly 620-640 for A, B, C, DRB1 and DQB1; approximately 520 for DQA1; 606 for DPA1; and about 470 for DPB1. Several DR-DQ haplotypes were treated as single units for association and clustering because of strong linkage in the cohort. To study patterns of TCR occurrence, a later analysis re-analyzed previously published TCR beta repertoires from 700 or so donors and added high-resolution HLA genotyping. Donor age, sex, ethnicity and CMV serostatus were compiled alongside the repertoire data. An early release that covered roughly 600 HLA-typed donors contained approximately 300 gigabases of sequencing data and around 80 million unique TCR sequences. The study profiled the T cell repertoires of 550 to 700 subjects by immunosequencing and related them to cytomegalovirus serostatus. In addition to the first cohort of roughly 670 subjects, a separate validation cohort of 130 or so different subjects was used. The study aimed to test whether signatures of past pathogen exposure could be identified by cataloging public T cell receptors. In the later analysis, no new phenotypic data were used to find candidate immune exposures; instead, reliance was placed on TCR beta sequences and their occurrence across donors. General findings and caveats noted by the study authors: Because HLA typing was missing for some donors at each locus, association tests included only the typed subset. In a later analysis, some 17,000 TCR beta sequences were associated with specific HLA alleles at a false discovery rate of 0.05. A further reported finding was that TCR beta sequences accurately predicted the HLA-A and HLA-B alleles for most subjects in the first cohort. Several of the top co-occurrence clusters appeared to be linked to parvovirus B19, influenza, CMV and Epstein-Barr virus, according to a later analysis. Roughly uniform sequencing depth across donors was assumed in presence/absence analyses, although this assumption may not hold. About 15 rarely observed V segments, including chromosome 9 orphons, were excluded from the earlier analysis of just under 600 of the donors because counts were too low. According to a later analysis, TCR association rates differed among HLA loci, with DRB1 alleles showing the most associated TCRs and HLA-C alleles showing the fewest. V-gene and J-gene trimming of TCR beta chains was associated with a missense DCLRE1C variant in a later genetic analysis, and the association was replicated in an independent cohort. In both the original and validation cohorts, the classifier was reported to diagnose cytomegalovirus status with high specificity and sensitivity. A cluster of highly shared sequence variants was judged likely to be a technical artifact of the sequencing pipeline. The study listed over 150 TCR beta chains as associated with cytomegalovirus. For the cohort, immune exposure information was limited to CMV serostatus. According to a later genetic analysis, donors in an Asian-associated ancestry cluster had fewer N-insertions in productive TCRs than the roughly 660-donor mean. Linkage disequilibrium might explain the correlated functional status among segregating V segments, but an unknown experimental factor could not be ruled out. In an earlier analysis of about 550 of the donors, most TCR beta V segments were observed in productive rearrangements about 87% or about 30% of the time, broadly matching IMGT annotations. In a later analysis, HLA-associated TCR beta chains were found to be more clonally expanded and to have lower generation probabilities than equally common non-associated chains. While some public TCRs were present in many individuals, most TCR sequences turned up only very rarely across donors. The 87-base-pair reads could not distinguish some IMGT-functional V segments, including TRBV6-2 and TRBV6-3, so those segments were excluded. Assigning TCR associations to individual alleles was difficult when HLA alleles, especially DR and DQ, strongly co-occurred. Most CMV-associated TCR beta chains appeared to be HLA-restricted in a later analysis, and the HLA associations seemed to be driven largely by CMV exposure. In vitro tests confirmed that three of the cytomegalovirus-associated TCR beta chains recognize cytomegalovirus antigens. The cohort was sequenced for TCR beta chains only, and without alpha or paired-chain data the features that could be detected were limited. It was suggested by the authors that the approach could potentially be generalized to other disease states and immunological phenotypes.

The cohort consisted of more than 650 healthy bone marrow donors. At the time of sampling, all cohort members were nominally healthy, though unrecorded immune exposures were likely present. The donor was CMV seropositive and belonged to the group of 250 to 300 seropositive cohort members. A peripheral blood sample was provided by each donor, and peripheral blood mononuclear cells were used for TCR beta sequencing. The Qiagen DNeasy Blood Extraction Kit was used to extract genomic DNA from the blood cell samples. The receptor comes from a woman in her twenties or thirties in good health and CMV-seropositive. Sequencing input: PBMCs. In this chain, TRBV19 is recombined with TRBJ1-4; 10 central nucleotides agree with TRBD1. For the CDR3, the sequence is CASSEGQGNRWGLFF. The sequence in DNA is TGTGCCAGTAGTGAGGGACAGGGGAATCGATGGGGTCTGTTTTTT.